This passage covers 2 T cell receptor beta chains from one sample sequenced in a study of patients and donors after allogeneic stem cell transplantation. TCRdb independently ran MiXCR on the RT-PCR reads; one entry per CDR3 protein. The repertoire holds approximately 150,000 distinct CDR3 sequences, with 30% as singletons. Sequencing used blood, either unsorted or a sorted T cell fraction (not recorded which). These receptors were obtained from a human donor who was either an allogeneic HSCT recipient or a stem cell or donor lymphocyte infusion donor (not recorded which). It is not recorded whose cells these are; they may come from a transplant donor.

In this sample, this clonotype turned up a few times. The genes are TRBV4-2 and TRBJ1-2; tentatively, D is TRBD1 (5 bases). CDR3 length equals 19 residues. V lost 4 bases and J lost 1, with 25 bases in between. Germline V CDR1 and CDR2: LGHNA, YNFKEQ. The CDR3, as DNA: TGTGCCAGCAGCCCGCAAGGGGCCCGGTGGGACGACATTAACTATGGCTACACCTTC. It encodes CASSPQGARWDDINYGYTF.

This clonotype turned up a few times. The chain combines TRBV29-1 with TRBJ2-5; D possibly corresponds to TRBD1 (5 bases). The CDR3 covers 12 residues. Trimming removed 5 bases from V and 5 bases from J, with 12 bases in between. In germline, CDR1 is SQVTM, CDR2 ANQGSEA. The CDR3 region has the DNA TGCAGCGTTCTTGGCCCAGGGGAGACCCAGTACTTC. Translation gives CSVLGPGETQYF.